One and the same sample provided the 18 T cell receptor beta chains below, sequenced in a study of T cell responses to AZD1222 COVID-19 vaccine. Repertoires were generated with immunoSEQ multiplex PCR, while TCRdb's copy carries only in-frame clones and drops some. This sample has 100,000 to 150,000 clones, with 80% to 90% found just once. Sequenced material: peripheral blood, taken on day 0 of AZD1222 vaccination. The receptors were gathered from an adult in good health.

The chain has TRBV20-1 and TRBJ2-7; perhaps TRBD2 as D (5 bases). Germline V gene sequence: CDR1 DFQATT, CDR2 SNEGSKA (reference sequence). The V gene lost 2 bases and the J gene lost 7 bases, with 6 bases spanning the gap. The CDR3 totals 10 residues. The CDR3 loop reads CSARRGEQYF. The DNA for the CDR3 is TGCAGTGCTAGAAGAGGGGAGCAGTACTTC.

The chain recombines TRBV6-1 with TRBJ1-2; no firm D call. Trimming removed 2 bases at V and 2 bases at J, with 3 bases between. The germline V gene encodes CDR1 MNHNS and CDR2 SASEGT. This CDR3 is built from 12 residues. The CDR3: CASSELNYGYTF. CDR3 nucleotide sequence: TGTGCCAGCAGTGAATTGAACTATGGCTACACCTTC.

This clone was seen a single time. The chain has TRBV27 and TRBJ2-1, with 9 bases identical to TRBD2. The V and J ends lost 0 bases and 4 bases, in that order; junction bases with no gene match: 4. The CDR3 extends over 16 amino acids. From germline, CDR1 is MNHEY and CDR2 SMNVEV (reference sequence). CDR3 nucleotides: TGTGCCAGCAGTTTATCGCGGACTAGCGAGTACAATGAGCAGTTCTTC. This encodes CASSLSRTSEYNEQFF.

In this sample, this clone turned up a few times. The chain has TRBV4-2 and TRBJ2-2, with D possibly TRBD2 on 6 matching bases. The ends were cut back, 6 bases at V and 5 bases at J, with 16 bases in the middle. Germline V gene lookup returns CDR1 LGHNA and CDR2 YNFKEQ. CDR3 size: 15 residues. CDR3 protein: CASSPHTGVTGELFF. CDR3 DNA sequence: TGTGCCAGCAGTCCCCACACGGGAGTTACCGGGGAGCTGTTTTTT.

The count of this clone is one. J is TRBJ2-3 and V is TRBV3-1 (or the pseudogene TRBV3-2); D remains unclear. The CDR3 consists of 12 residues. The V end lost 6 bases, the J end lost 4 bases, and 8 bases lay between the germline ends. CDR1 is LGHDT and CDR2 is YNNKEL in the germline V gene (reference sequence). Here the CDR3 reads CASSLTADTQYF. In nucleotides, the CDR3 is TGTGCCAGCAGTCTTACAGCAGATACGCAGTATTTT.

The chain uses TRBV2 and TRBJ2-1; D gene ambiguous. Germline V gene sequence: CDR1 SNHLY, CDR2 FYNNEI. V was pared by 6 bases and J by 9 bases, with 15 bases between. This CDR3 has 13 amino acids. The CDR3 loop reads CASSPIRRSEQFF. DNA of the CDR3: TGTGCCAGCAGCCCGATTCGGCGGAGTGAGCAGTTCTTC.

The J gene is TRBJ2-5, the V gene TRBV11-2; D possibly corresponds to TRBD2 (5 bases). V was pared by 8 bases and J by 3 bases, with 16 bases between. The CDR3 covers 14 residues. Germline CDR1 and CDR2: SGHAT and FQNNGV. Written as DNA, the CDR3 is TGTGCCAGCTACCAAATATGGGGAGAAGAGACCCAGTACTTC. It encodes CASYQIWGEETQYF. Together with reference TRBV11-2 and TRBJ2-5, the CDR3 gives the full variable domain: EAGVAQSPRYKIIEKRQSVAFWCNPISGHATLYWYQQILGQGPKLLIQFQNNGVVDDSQLPKDRFSAERLKGVDSTLKIQPAKLEDSAVYLCASYQIWGEETQYFGPGTRLLVL.

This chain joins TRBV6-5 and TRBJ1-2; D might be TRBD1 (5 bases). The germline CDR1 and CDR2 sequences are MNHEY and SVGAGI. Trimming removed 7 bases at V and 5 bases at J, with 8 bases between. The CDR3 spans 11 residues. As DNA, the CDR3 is TGTGCCAGCACCTCAGGGTATGGCTACACCTTC. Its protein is CASTSGYGYTF.

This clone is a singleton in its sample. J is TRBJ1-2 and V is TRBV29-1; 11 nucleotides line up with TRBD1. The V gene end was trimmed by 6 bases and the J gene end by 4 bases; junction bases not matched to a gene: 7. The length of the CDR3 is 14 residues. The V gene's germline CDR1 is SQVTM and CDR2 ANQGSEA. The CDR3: CSVPGTGGVYGYTF. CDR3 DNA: TGCAGCGTCCCCGGGACAGGGGGAGTCTATGGCTACACCTTC.

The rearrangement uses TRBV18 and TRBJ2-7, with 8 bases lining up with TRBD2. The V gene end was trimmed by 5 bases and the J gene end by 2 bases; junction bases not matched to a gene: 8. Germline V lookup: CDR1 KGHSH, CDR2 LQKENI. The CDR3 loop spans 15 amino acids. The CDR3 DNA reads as TGTGCCAGCTCATTTCGGGGGGGGCAGACCTACGAGCAGTACTTC. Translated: CASSFRGGQTYEQYF.

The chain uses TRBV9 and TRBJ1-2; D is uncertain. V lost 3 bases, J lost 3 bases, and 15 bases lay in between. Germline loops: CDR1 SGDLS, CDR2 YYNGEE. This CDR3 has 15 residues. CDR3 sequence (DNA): TGTGCCAGCAGCGCCAGAGTGGCCAAATACTATGGCTACACCTTC. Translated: CASSARVAKYYGYTF.

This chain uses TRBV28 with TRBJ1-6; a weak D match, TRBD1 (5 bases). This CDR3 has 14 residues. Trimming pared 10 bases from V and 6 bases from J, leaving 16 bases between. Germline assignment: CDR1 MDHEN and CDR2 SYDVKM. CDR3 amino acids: CATSPGGSNSPLHF. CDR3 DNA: TGTGCCACCTCCCCCGGGGGGAGTAATTCACCCCTCCACTTT.

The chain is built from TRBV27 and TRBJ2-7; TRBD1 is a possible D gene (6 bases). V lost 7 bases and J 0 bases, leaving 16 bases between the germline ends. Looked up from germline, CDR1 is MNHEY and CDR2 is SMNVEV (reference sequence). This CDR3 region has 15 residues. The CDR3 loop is CASIMRQDSSYEQYF. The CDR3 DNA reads TGTGCCAGCATAATGAGACAGGACAGCTCCTACGAGCAGTACTTC.

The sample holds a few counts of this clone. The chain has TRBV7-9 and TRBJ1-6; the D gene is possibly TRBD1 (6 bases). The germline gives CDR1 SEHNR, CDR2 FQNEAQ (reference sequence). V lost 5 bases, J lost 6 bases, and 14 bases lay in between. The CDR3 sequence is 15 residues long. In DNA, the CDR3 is TGTGCCAGCAGCATCGAGACAGGCGGTAATTCACCCCTCCACTTT. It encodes CASSIETGGNSPLHF.

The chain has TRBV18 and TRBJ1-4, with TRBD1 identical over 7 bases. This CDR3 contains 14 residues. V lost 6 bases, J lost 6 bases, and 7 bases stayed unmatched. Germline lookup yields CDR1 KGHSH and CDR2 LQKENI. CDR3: CASSPGTVYEKLFF. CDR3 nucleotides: TGTGCCAGCTCGCCAGGGACAGTTTATGAAAAACTGTTTTTT.

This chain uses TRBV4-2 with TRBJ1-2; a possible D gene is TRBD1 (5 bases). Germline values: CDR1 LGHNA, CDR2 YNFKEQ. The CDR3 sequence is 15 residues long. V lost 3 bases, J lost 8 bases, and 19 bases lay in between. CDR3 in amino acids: CASSHGKTAPMGYTF. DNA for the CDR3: TGTGCCAGCAGCCACGGGAAGACAGCTCCGATGGGCTACACCTTC.

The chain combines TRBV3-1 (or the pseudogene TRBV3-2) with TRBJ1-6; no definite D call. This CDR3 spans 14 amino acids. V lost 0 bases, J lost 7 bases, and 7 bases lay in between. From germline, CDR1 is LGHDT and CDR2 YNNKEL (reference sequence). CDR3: CASSQETANSPLHF. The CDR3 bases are TGTGCCAGCAGCCAAGAGACGGCCAATTCACCCCTCCACTTT.

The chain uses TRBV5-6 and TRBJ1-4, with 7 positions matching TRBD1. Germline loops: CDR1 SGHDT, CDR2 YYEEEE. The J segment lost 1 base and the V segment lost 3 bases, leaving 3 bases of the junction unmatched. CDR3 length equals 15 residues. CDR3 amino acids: CASSSTGETNEKLFF. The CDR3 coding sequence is TGTGCCAGCAGCTCTACAGGGGAAACTAATGAAAAACTGTTTTTT.